This TCR beta chain comes out of a study of response to subunit inactivated influenza vaccine. Germline V gives CDR1 SGHTA, CDR2 FQGNSA. This CDR3 comprises 16 residues. Trimming took 5 bases from V and 5 from J; bases not matched to a gene: 9. This clonotype turned up a few times. TCRdb recomputed calls from the RT-PCR reads with MiXCR, one row per CDR3 protein. This table holds just under 550,000 distinct CDR3 sequences, under 25% found once. In addition, the sample was reused for a study of T cells expressing NK-cell markers. Per that study: It was by 5'RACE template switching with UMIs that TCR beta cDNA was made.

The sample in question was CD4+ T cells sorted from PBMCs, obtained about 11 days after vaccination. The origin of this receptor is a man aged 50-59 years who received an inactivated influenza vaccine. The rearrangement joins TRBV7-2 to TRBJ2-5, with TRBD2 matching over 12 bases. This chain's CDR3 is CASSPPLAGGLETQYF. The CDR3 region has the DNA TGTGCCAGCAGCCCCCCCCTAGCGGGGGGGCTTGAGACCCAGTACTTC.